This T cell receptor (beta chain) was captured in a study of OX40 agonist ivuxolimab in advanced cancers. Study at large: The patients received agonistic anti-OX40 (CD134) antibody ivuxolimab.

The germline CDR1 and CDR2 sequences are SGHRS and YFSETQ. V lost 5 bases and J lost 2, with 12 bases in between. This CDR3 comprises 14 residues. Only in-frame clones appear in the TCRdb table, and some are missing; sequencing was by immunoSEQ multiplex PCR. The sample holds about 49,000 clones, about 86% seen once. The material sequenced was CD4+ or CD8+ T cells sorted from blood, taken in a trial of the OX40 agonist ivuxolimab. J is TRBJ2-3 and V is TRBV5-1; D may be TRBD1 or TRBD2 (5 bases each). This clonotype was obtained from an adult with an advanced solid tumor such as melanoma, head and neck, liver or kidney cancer. Here the CDR3 DNA reads TGCGCCAGCAGTGTTGGGGGAAACACAGATACGCAGTATTTT. As protein: CASSVGGNTDTQYF.